Reported below is one T cell receptor (beta chain). This receptor's antigen is unknown. Per-base qualities were not stored, and no clone one base away is much larger. All donors were healthy Caucasians. The twin cohort consisted of three pairs of female monozygotic twins, all aged about 18 to 29 years. RNA for TCR libraries was isolated from peripheral blood mononuclear cells. The CDR3 contains 13 residues, cysteine and phenylalanine counted. Solely the CDR3 DNA is kept, with 39 bases framed from the first base. V and J lose 2 bases and 2 bases, and a span of 7 bases separates them. The germline V gene yields SGHRS for CDR1 and YFSETQ for CDR2. The data originate from a study of identical twins (TCRdb year 2016). General notes on the study: To test whether fetal clonotypes persist, the study used deep sequencing on TCR alpha and beta repertoires from monozygotic twins, unrelated adults of various ages, and cord blood. To rule out contamination, the twin experiments were replicated at different times with different library preparation protocols.

The investigation overall reported the following: Fewer insertions were carried by abundant cord blood beta clonotypes; a weaker similar trend was observed in young adult naive repertoires, while no such trend was observed in memory repertoires. Invariant T cells such as MAIT and iNKT could partly confound zero-insertion analyses, though diverse VJ usage argued against this for most clonotypes. A weaker excess of twin sharing was found in beta out-of-frame sequences because the signal-to-noise ratio was lowered by fewer shared sequences. Because the same donors could not be followed over many years, the conclusions relied on cross-sectional statistical analysis. Compared with coincidental sharing between unrelated individuals, out-of-frame TCR alpha sequences shared between twins showed an excess of sequences with low generation probability. Out-of-frame TCR alpha sharing in monozygotic twins was systematically underestimated by recombination models, whereas sharing between unrelated individuals was in agreement with the recombination models.

Receptors were amplified or captured by 5' RACE. The sequencer listed for this sample is Illumina HiSeq 2000. Template switching added a universal primer binding site, and the final cDNA carried a unique molecular identifier that allowed TCR cDNA molecules to be counted accurately. Specific primers in the conserved constant-segment region were used to synthesize first-strand cDNA for TCR alpha and beta chains. To control for contamination, every cDNA library carried two barcodes: a SMART-Mk sample barcode plus Illumina barcodes. TruSeq adapter sequences, together with Illumina sample barcodes, were added in two successive PCR steps. The TCR alpha and beta cDNA libraries were sequenced on the Illumina HiSeq platform using custom primers. The authors' pipeline ran thus. Unique molecular identifiers were extracted from raw reads with MiGEC, and CDR3 positions were determined with MiXCR. For each individual, recombination models were inferred using an EM algorithm with the repgenHMM and IGoR tools. The tcR package in R was used for shared clonotype analysis, with sharing normalized by the product of cloneset sizes. To study raw recombination free of thymic and clonal selection effects, out-of-frame nonproductive sequences were analyzed. Starting from the raw public reads, TCRdb applied fastp trimming at Q25, assembled clones with MiXCR and retained in-frame beta chains. Entries are consolidated by CDR3 protein sequence, retaining the most common genes and DNA. These V and J calls are TCRdb output, not the study's own analysis. This sample gives roughly 770,000 distinct CDR3 sequences in total; about 20% of them show up just once. Jointly, the top ten make up about an eighth of the sample.

These data are also associated with another study on T cells expressing NK-cell markers. As described in the second report: TCR beta-chain repertoires were profiled in sorted CD3+CD56+NKG2C+, CD3+CD56+NKG2C- and CD3+CD56-NKG2C+ T-cell subsets from roughly eight donors. Among the eight sequenced donors, seven were HCMV-seropositive and one was HCMV-seronegative. To restrict sorting to alphabetaTCR-expressing T cells, an anti-gammadeltaTCR antibody was added in several experiments. In six donors, the dominant CD3+CD56+NKG2C+ clonotypes ranked among the top 10 CD8+ clonotypes, making up roughly 1.0-7.5% of CD8+ T cells. Those dominant clonotypes were again the most abundant among CD3+CD56-NKG2C+ cells in a few donors, at about 25-60.1%. Whether the expanded NKG2C-expressing T cell clones were specific for HCMV antigens was left unclear. Randomly selected healthy volunteers, three men and five women, were used as the eight sequenced donors. A commercial ELISA kit detecting HCMV-specific IgG in serum was used to determine HCMV serostatus. For more than 5 donors, unsorted PBMC were also used to sequence bulk peripheral blood T-cell repertoires. Reads were demultiplexed and grouped by UMI with MIGEC, and clonotypes were assembled and quantified with MiTCR. To exclude erroneous sequences, only TCR cDNA sequences supported by at least two reads were retained. The tcR package was used for downstream repertoire analysis, and clonotypes were matched between fractions using CDR3 nucleotide sequence together with V segment. VDJmatch was used to annotate antigen specificity against VDJdb, with one amino acid substitution in CDR3 permitted.

The material sequenced was PBMCs. The TCR comes from a woman younger than 35 in good health. Recombination connected TRBV5-1 to TRBJ2-5; no D segment can be confidently identified. The DNA reads as follows: TGCGCCAGCAGCTTCTCACCTCAAGAGACCCAGTACTTC. The resulting protein is CASSFSPQETQYF.